The 2 T cell receptor beta chains in this list originate from one sample, sequenced in a study of T cells in Graves' hyperthyroidism and ophthalmopathy. Template material for amplifying TCR beta CDR3 regions consisted of RNA transcripts. HTBI primers were the set used in a first-round RT-PCR of the TCR CDR3. MiXCR, applied by TCRdb to the multiplex PCR reads, yields one record per CDR3 protein. The repertoire holds 30,000 to 40,000 distinct CDR3 sequences, with 49% as singletons. Sequences were obtained from blood. The origin of the receptors is a woman between 45 and 60 years old with Graves' hyperthyroidism that later progressed to Graves' ophthalmopathy.

This sequence joins TRBV20-1 and TRBJ2-7, with 9 bases aligning to TRBD2. This CDR3 has 13 residues. With 5 bases clipped from V and 3 bases from J, the junction kept 5 bases outside the gene matches. Looked up from germline, CDR1 is DFQATT and CDR2 is SNEGSKA (reference sequence). The CDR3 nucleotides are TGCAGTGCTGTAGCGGGAGCGAACTACGAGCAGTACTTC. Encoded protein: CSAVAGANYEQYF.

The chain links TRBV5-6 to TRBJ2-3; TRBD2 agrees at 10 bases. Losses at the gene ends were 1 base for V and 10 bases for J; bases not matched to a gene: 9. The CDR3 has 15 residues. CDR1 is SGHDT, CDR2 YYEEEE, per germline. The CDR3 sequence: CASSLKTSGTAPQYF. DNA for the CDR3: TGTGCCAGCAGCTTGAAAACTAGCGGGACGGCTCCGCAGTATTTT.